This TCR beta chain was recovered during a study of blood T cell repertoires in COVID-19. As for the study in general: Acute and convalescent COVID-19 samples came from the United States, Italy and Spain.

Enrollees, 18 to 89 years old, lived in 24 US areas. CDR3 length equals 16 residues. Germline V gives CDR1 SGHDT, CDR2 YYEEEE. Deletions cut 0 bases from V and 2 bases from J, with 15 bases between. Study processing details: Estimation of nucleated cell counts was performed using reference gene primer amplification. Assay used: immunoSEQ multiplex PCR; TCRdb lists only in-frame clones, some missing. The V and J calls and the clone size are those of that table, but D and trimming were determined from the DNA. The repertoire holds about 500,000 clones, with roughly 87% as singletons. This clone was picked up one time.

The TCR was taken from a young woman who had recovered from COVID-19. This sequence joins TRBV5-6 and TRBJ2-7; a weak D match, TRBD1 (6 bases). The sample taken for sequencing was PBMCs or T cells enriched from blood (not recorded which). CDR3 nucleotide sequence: TGTGCCAGCAGCTTGGGATGGACAGTACTGCCCTACGAGCAGTACTTC. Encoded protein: CASSLGWTVLPYEQYF. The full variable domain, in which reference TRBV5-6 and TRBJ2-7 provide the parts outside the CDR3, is DAGVTQSPTHLIKTRGQQVTLRCSPKSGHDTVSWYQQALGQGPQFIFQYYEEEERQRGNFPDRFSGHQFPNYSSELNVNALLLGDSALYLCASSLGWTVLPYEQYFGPGTRLTVT.